Below are 31 T cell receptor beta chains sequenced from a single sample in a study of T cells after yellow fever vaccination. TCRdb re-analysed the 5' RACE reads in MiXCR, keeping a single row per CDR3 protein. The profile shows about 250,000 distinct CDR3 sequences, 3.6% of them singletons. The sequencing here drew on PBMCs, taken 15 days after the yellow fever booster vaccination. All receptors come from a man between 18 and 29 years old who received the YFV17D yellow fever vaccine.

This clonotype was counted at least ten times. The chain uses TRBV7-2 and TRBJ2-7; D uncertain. Per the germline V gene, CDR1 is SGHTA and CDR2 is FQGNSA. The V end was cut by 3 bases, the J end by 2 bases, with 5 bases between. This CDR3 contains 12 residues. CDR3 nucleotides: TGTGCCAGCAGCTTGGATGCCTACGAGCAGTACTTC. Its protein is CASSLDAYEQYF.

This clonotype has ten or more counts. The V gene is TRBV7-9, the J gene TRBJ2-3; tentatively, D is TRBD2 (6 bases). V lost 4 bases, J lost 6 bases, and 14 bases lay in between. Germline V gene sequence: CDR1 SEHNR, CDR2 FQNEAQ (reference sequence). The CDR3 spans 14 residues. CDR3 sequence: CASSSGGTVDTQYF. The CDR3 DNA reads as TGTGCCAGCAGCTCTGGAGGGACCGTTGATACGCAGTATTTT.

This clonotype came up many times. V gene TRBV3-1 combines with J gene TRBJ2-7, with 9 positions matching TRBD2. From germline, CDR1 is LGHDT and CDR2 YNNKEL (reference sequence). This CDR3 spans 17 amino acids. Germline trimming cut 1 base from V and 5 bases from J; bases unmatched to any gene: 12. CDR3 DNA: TGTGCCAGCAGCCAAGTTTTGGCTAGCGGGGTTAGCCACGAGCAGTACTTC. Protein product: CASSQVLASGVSHEQYF.

Ten or more counts support this clonotype. The chain carries TRBV7-2 and TRBJ2-7; D is possibly TRBD2 (6 bases). This CDR3 comprises 13 residues. Germline V gene lookup returns CDR1 SGHTA and CDR2 FQGNSA. Trimming shortened V by 5 bases and J by 4 bases, and 12 bases separated the two germline ends. The CDR3 coding sequence is TGTGCCAGCAGCCGTATTGCGGGGTACGAGCAGTACGTC. Encoded protein: CASSRIAGYEQYV.

This clonotype was seen many times. The chain uses TRBV11-3 and TRBJ2-1, with D possibly matching TRBD2 (7 bases). The length of the CDR3 is 15 residues. Germline V gives CDR1 SGHNT, CDR2 YENEEA. V lost 5 bases, J lost 9 bases, and 20 bases lay in between. CDR3 DNA sequence: TGTGCCAGCAGCGCCCAAGGGGGGGTACAGGGTGAGCAGTTCTTC. This translates into CASSAQGGVQGEQFF.

This clonotype has ten or more counts. This rearrangement joins TRBV29-1 to TRBJ2-5; D not resolved. This CDR3 contains 14 residues. Germline values: CDR1 SQVTM, CDR2 ANQGSEA. V lost 7 bases to trimming and J lost 2 bases, with 17 bases between them. DNA for the CDR3: TGCAGCGCCACAGAAGCCACAGATCAAGAGACCCAGTACTTC. Residues: CSATEATDQETQYF.

This clonotype showed up many times. The chain is built from TRBV11-2 and TRBJ2-3; D is unresolved. V dropped 4 bases and J dropped 2 bases, with 7 bases sitting between them. Germline CDR1 and CDR2: SGHAT and FQNNGV. CDR3 size: 13 residues. CDR3 in DNA: TGTGCCAGCAGCTCCGTATTCACAGATACGCAGTATTTT. This encodes CASSSVFTDTQYF.

Many counts were recorded for this clonotype. The chain links TRBV7-6 to TRBJ2-5; 7 bases match TRBD1. Germline loops: CDR1 SGHVS, CDR2 FNYEAQ. Trimming cost V 7 bases and J 5 bases; bases outside gene matches: 19. The CDR3 is 17 residues long. DNA of the CDR3: TGTGCCAGCAACCACATCCGGGACAGAGGATACAGGGAGACCCAGTACTTC. Translating gives CASNHIRDRGYRETQYF.

Here the CDR3 reads CAIRSPTASGNTIYF. CDR3 sequence (DNA): TGTGCCATCAGGTCTCCAACAGCCTCTGGAAACACCATATATTTT. The chain recombines TRBV10-3 with TRBJ1-3; D gene ambiguous. The germline gives CDR1 ENHRY, CDR2 SYGVKD. The CDR3 has 15 residues. V lost 6 bases to trimming and J lost 0 bases, with 12 bases between them.

This clonotype was recorded many times. This CDR3 reads CSAEGVAKNIQYF. In nucleotides, the CDR3 is TGCAGTGCCGAGGGAGTAGCCAAAAACATTCAGTACTTC. This sequence joins TRBV20-1 and TRBJ2-4; perhaps TRBD2 as D (5 bases). The CDR3 is made up of 13 amino acids. Germline V lookup: CDR1 DFQATT, CDR2 SNEGSKA (reference sequence). V was pared by 6 bases and J by 0 bases, with 9 bases between.

This clonotype was seen many times. This chain joins TRBV18 and TRBJ1-1, with TRBD1 identical over 7 bases. Germline CDR1 reads KGHSH; CDR2 reads LQKENI. The CDR3 is made up of 13 amino acids. Germline trimming cut 6 bases from V and 4 bases from J; bases unmatched to any gene: 5. CDR3 bases: TGTGCCAGCTCGGCGGACAGGCGCACTGAAGCTTTCTTT. Protein: CASSADRRTEAFF.

This clonotype was observed many times. The rearrangement joins TRBV9 to TRBJ1-2; the D is unclear. This CDR3 spans 13 amino acids. Trimming stripped 1 base from V and 2 bases from J, with 6 bases between. Germline values: CDR1 SGDLS, CDR2 YYNGEE. CDR3 coding DNA: TGTGCCAGCAGCGTAACCGGAAACTATGGCTACACCTTC. Protein sequence: CASSVTGNYGYTF.

This clonotype has a count of ten or more. The rearrangement uses TRBV19 and TRBJ2-4, with D possibly matching TRBD1 (6 bases). Germline V gene sequence: CDR1 LNHDA, CDR2 SQIVND (reference sequence). V was shortened by 6 bases and J by 7 bases, with 16 bases between the two germline ends. The CDR3 is 14 residues long. CDR3 sequence reads: CASSTGQGFNIQYF. CDR3 nucleotide sequence: TGTGCCAGTAGCACAGGGCAGGGTTTCAACATTCAGTACTTC. The variable domain in full, completed from reference TRBV19 and TRBJ2-4, reads DGGITQSPKYLFRKEGQNVTLSCEQNLNHDAMYWYRQDPGQGLRLIYYSQIVNDFQKGDIAEGYSVSREKKESFPLTVTSAQKNPTAFYLCASSTGQGFNIQYFGAGTRLSVL.

This clonotype has ten or more counts. The V gene is TRBV7-2, the J gene TRBJ1-2; D unclear. The CDR3 runs to 14 residues. V was cut by 3 bases and J by 4 bases, with 12 bases left in between. Germline V lookup: CDR1 SGHTA, CDR2 FQGNSA. Written as DNA, the CDR3 is TGTGCCAGCAGCTTGTCAAGGGAGCGCTATGGCTACACCTTC. Its translation: CASSLSRERYGYTF.

This clonotype came up many times. The J gene is TRBJ2-3, the V gene TRBV25-1; 7 bases fit TRBD2. The ends lost 4 bases at V and 4 bases at J; junction bases unmatched: 14. The CDR3 has 17 residues. Germline V CDR1 and CDR2: MGHDK, SYGVNS. The CDR3 is CASSGPRTSTPPDTQYF. The CDR3 DNA follows: TGTGCCAGCAGTGGGCCGAGGACTAGTACCCCGCCAGATACGCAGTATTTT. Looking up the rest from reference TRBV25-1 and TRBJ2-3 gives the full variable domain: EADIYQTPRYLVIGTGKKITLECSQTMGHDKMYWYQQDPGMELHLIHYSYGVNSTEKGDLSSESTVSRIRTEHFPLTLESARPSHTSQYLCASSGPRTSTPPDTQYFGPGTRLTVL.

Many counts were recorded for this clonotype. The chain couples TRBV29-1 to TRBJ2-1, with D possibly being TRBD2 (5 bases). Germline-derived CDR1 and CDR2 are SQVTM and ANQGSEA. V lost 1 base and J lost 7, with 23 bases in between. This CDR3 has 17 residues. The CDR3 DNA sequence: TGCAGCGTTGAAGGTCGTTCGGGATTGGGGTTTGGAAATGAGCAGTTCTTC. Its protein is CSVEGRSGLGFGNEQFF.

There are a few counts of this clonotype. The gene calls are TRBV9 and TRBJ2-2, with a weak D call TRBD1 (5 bases). Trimming stripped 7 bases from V and 2 bases from J, with 18 bases between. The CDR3 extends over 16 amino acids. Per the germline V gene, CDR1 is SGDLS and CDR2 is YYNGEE. The CDR3 DNA is TGTGCCAGCTCGGAGCAGGGTGGGATAAACACCGGGGAGCTGTTTTTT. The encoded protein is CASSEQGGINTGELFF. The full variable domain, in which reference TRBV9 and TRBJ2-2 provide the parts outside the CDR3, is DSGVTQTPKHLITATGQRVTLRCSPRSGDLSVYWYQQSLDQGLQFLIQYYNGEERAKGNILERFSAQQFPDLHSELNLSSLELGDSALYFCASSEQGGINTGELFFGEGSRLTVL.

This clonotype was counted many times. The CDR3 DNA reads TGTGCCAGCAGCGCCGGACAGGGGGTTTGGGCCATCTACGAGCAGTACTTC. Protein: CASSAGQGVWAIYEQYF. The chain employs TRBV7-2 and TRBJ2-7, with 10 bases that match TRBD1. V lost 5 bases and J lost 3; bases outside the gene matches: 13. CDR3 size: 17 residues. CDR1 and CDR2 (germline): SGHTA, FQGNSA.

This clonotype was counted at least ten times. The chain uses TRBV5-1 and TRBJ2-5, with 10 nucleotides matching TRBD2. CDR3 length: 16 residues. Trimming cost V 0 bases and J 3 bases; bases outside gene matches: 5. Germline assignment: CDR1 SGHRS and CDR2 YFSETQ. For the CDR3, the DNA is TGCGCCAGCAGCTTGGGGACCCTAGCGGGGGAAGAGACCCAGTACTTC. Translation: CASSLGTLAGEETQYF.

This clonotype came up many times. CDR3 in amino acids: CASSQGFQFSEKLFF. The CDR3 region has the DNA TGTGCCAGCAGCCAAGGTTTCCAGTTTAGCGAAAAACTGTTTTTT. The rearrangement joins TRBV3-1 to TRBJ1-4; D is ambiguous. This CDR3 region has 15 residues. Germline V lookup: CDR1 LGHDT, CDR2 YNNKEL (reference sequence). Trimming took off 1 base at V and 8 bases at J, with 14 bases between the two ends.

This clonotype was observed at least ten times. The chain combines TRBV11-2 with TRBJ1-3; no firm D call. V gave up 8 bases and J gave up 0 bases, with 20 bases separating them. In germline, CDR1 is SGHAT, CDR2 FQNNGV. The CDR3 totals 17 residues. CDR3 in amino acids: CASSKLGRPFSGNTIYF. CDR3 coding DNA: TGTGCCAGCTCTAAGCTCGGACGGCCCTTCTCTGGAAACACCATATATTTT.

This clonotype was counted ten times or more. This chain connects TRBV18 to TRBJ1-4; a weak D match, TRBD1 (5 bases). Trimming removed 3 bases from V and 6 bases from J, with 17 bases in between. Germline values: CDR1 KGHSH, CDR2 LQKENI. The CDR3 is 16 residues long. Written as DNA, the CDR3 is TGTGCCAGCTCACCTACGTCGGGCGGGGCGGATGAAAAACTGTTTTTT. Translation: CASSPTSGGADEKLFF.

This clonotype was observed many times. The genes are TRBV18 and TRBJ1-1; no definite D call. V was shortened by 8 bases and J by 1 base, with 11 bases between the two germline ends. There are 13 residues in the CDR3. The germline V gene encodes CDR1 KGHSH and CDR2 LQKENI. The CDR3 DNA reads as TGTGCCAGCCAAGTCGGGGAGAACACTGAAGCTTTCTTT. Protein product: CASQVGENTEAFF. Full variable domain (missing parts from reference TRBV18 and TRBJ1-1): NAGVMQNPRHLVRRRGQEARLRCSPMKGHSHVYWYRQLPEEGLKFMVYLQKENIIDESGMPKERFSAEFPKEGPSILRIQQVVRGDSAAYFCASQVGENTEAFFGQGTRLTVV.

This clonotype was detected ten times or more. The chain joins TRBV6-1 to TRBJ2-7, with D possibly TRBD2 on 6 matching bases. Trimming pared 6 bases from V and 2 bases from J, leaving 14 bases between. Germline loops: CDR1 MNHNS, CDR2 SASEGT. There are 14 residues in the CDR3. CDR3 sequence: CASSTGGDPYEQYV. The CDR3 nucleotides are TGTGCCAGCAGCACCGGGGGAGACCCCTACGAGCAGTACGTC.

This clonotype was picked up many times. The V call is TRBV10-3, the J call TRBJ2-3; 7 bases line up with TRBD2. Per germline, CDR1 ENHRY and CDR2 SYGVKD. The length of the CDR3 is 13 residues. V dropped 9 bases and J dropped 0; count of bases not matched to a gene: 3. CDR3: CAMGGLSTDTQYF. CDR3 bases: TGTGCCATGGGGGGACTAAGCACAGATACGCAGTATTTT.

The rearrangement links TRBV11-2 to TRBJ1-3; D might be TRBD1 (6 bases). Trimming removed 5 bases at V and 4 bases at J, with 15 bases between. The germline V gene encodes CDR1 SGHAT and CDR2 FQNNGV. The CDR3 has 15 residues. This CDR3 is CASSPPGTLGNTIYF. The CDR3 DNA reads as TGTGCCAGCAGCCCACCCGGGACATTAGGAAACACCATATATTTT.

The sample holds many counts of this clonotype. The rearrangement links TRBV12-3 or TRBV12-4 to TRBJ2-7; D uncertain. Trimming left V 6 bases short and J 6 bases short, with 12 bases between. The CDR3 runs 12 residues. The CDR3: CASRESTREQYF. The DNA of the CDR3 is TGTGCCAGCAGAGAGAGTACTCGCGAGCAGTACTTC.

The J gene is TRBJ1-2, the V gene TRBV7-8; D gene unclear. The CDR3 extends over 14 amino acids. The germline V gene encodes CDR1 SGHVS and CDR2 FQNEAQ. V shed 5 bases and J shed 8 bases, with 18 bases lying between them. In nucleotides, the CDR3 is TGTGCCAGCAGCACGAGGACGGAGGTAGGAGGCTACACCTTC. It is translated as CASSTRTEVGGYTF.

Ten or more counts support this clonotype. The rearrangement uses TRBV28 and TRBJ2-5; 9 bases are a match to TRBD2. Germline values: CDR1 MDHEN, CDR2 SYDVKM. Trimming took 6 bases from V and 2 from J; bases not matched to a gene: 10. The length of the CDR3 is 16 residues. CDR3 sequence: CASRGGASGAQETQYF. As DNA, the CDR3 is TGTGCCAGCAGGGGTGGAGCTAGCGGGGCTCAAGAGACCCAGTACTTC.

This clonotype was observed at least ten times. The genes are TRBV7-2 and TRBJ1-6, with unresolved D. This CDR3 spans 12 amino acids. Germline values: CDR1 SGHTA, CDR2 FQGNSA. Written as DNA, the CDR3 is TGTGGCACTGCGGGAAATAATTCACCCCTCCACTTT. It translates to CGTAGNNSPLHF.

The table lists this clonotype with many counts. The chain carries TRBV10-3 and TRBJ2-3; D is perhaps TRBD1 or TRBD2 (5 bases each). Germline CDR1 ENHRY, CDR2 SYGVKD. V was pared by 4 bases and J by 1 base, with 12 bases between. This CDR3 has 15 amino acids. The CDR3 protein is CAISARDLRTDTQYF. CDR3 sequence (DNA): TGTGCCATCAGTGCCCGGGACCTACGCACAGATACGCAGTATTTT.